Listed below are T cell receptor beta chains from one sample, sequenced in a study of blood T cell repertoires in COVID-19. Here immunoSEQ multiplex PCR was the method, and the copy in TCRdb shows in-frame clones only, minus some. The table has approximately 220,000 clones, 75% to 90% seen once; the top ten hold 27%. The sample taken for sequencing was peripheral blood. These receptor sequences come from a man in his forties with acute or convalescent COVID-19. The conserved cysteine and the conserved F or W are not part of the CDR3 here. The order of the fields is V gene, CDR3 length, CDR3 protein.

V gene: TRBV7-2; CDR3 length: 13; CDR3 protein: ASSFYSLPNYGYT
V gene: TRBV6-5; CDR3 length: 10; CDR3 protein: ASSSTGGGYT
V gene: TRBV7-2; CDR3 length: 13; CDR3 protein: ASSLGLAGYNEQF
V gene: TRBV3-1/TRBV3-2; CDR3 length: 10; CDR3 protein: ASGVGPAVPH
V gene: TRBV14; CDR3 length: 13; CDR3 protein: ASSQVRGSKNIQY
V gene: TRBV18; CDR3 length: 12; CDR3 protein: ASSPGGRNQPQH
V gene: TRBV15; CDR3 length: 12; CDR3 protein: ATSRGPRGNTIY
V gene: TRBV3-1/TRBV3-2; CDR3 length: 13; CDR3 protein: ASSQRGTGHYGYT
V gene: TRBV2; CDR3 length: 12; CDR3 protein: ASSYSREVYEQY
V gene: TRBV27; CDR3 length: 11; CDR3 protein: ASTRRDTDTQY
V gene: TRBV5-1; CDR3 length: 13; CDR3 protein: ASSKSGTKNTEAF
V gene: TRBV5-1; CDR3 length: 13; CDR3 protein: ASSLGAGGWNEQF
V gene: TRBV10-1; CDR3 length: 17; CDR3 protein: ASSDPGLAGGLCTDTQY
V gene: TRBV18; CDR3 length: 10; CDR3 protein: ASDQGNTEAF
V gene: TRBV2; CDR3 length: 11; CDR3 protein: ASSVSRAQPQH
V gene: TRBV18; CDR3 length: 12; CDR3 protein: ASSPLDRNYEQY
V gene: TRBV29-1; CDR3 length: 8; CDR3 protein: SVLSYGYT
V gene: TRBV10-1; CDR3 length: 12; CDR3 protein: ASSSGTGGREQF
V gene: TRBV6-1; CDR3 length: 13; CDR3 protein: ASSEEGQAKTEAF
V gene: TRBV11-1; CDR3 length: 12; CDR3 protein: ASSLYFEHNEQF
V gene: TRBV19; CDR3 length: 13; CDR3 protein: ASSRRDLGDTEAF
V gene: TRBV7-2; CDR3 length: 11; CDR3 protein: ASSPSVVHTQY
V gene: TRBV7-3; CDR3 length: 16; CDR3 protein: ASSLSATGGLGVTEAF
V gene: TRBV10-3; CDR3 length: 14; CDR3 protein: AISADGGSYQETQY
V gene: TRBV27; CDR3 length: 13; CDR3 protein: ASSLGSGGNNEQF
V gene: TRBV6-5; CDR3 length: 9; CDR3 protein: ASKSNYGYT
V gene: TRBV12-3/TRBV12-4; CDR3 length: 11; CDR3 protein: ASSSSSDNEQF
V gene: TRBV7-8; CDR3 length: 15; CDR3 protein: ASSLEGSGQGSYGYT
V gene: TRBV5-1; CDR3 length: 12; CDR3 protein: ASSSGQVNTEAF
V gene: TRBV6-1; CDR3 length: 13; CDR3 protein: ASSDSDRGGTEAF
V gene: TRBV6-5; CDR3 length: 11; CDR3 protein: ASSTGTEYEQY
V gene: TRBV4-3; CDR3 length: 15; CDR3 protein: ASSQSTLTGVSEKLF
V gene: TRBV5-8; CDR3 length: 13; CDR3 protein: ASSTGLLHTGELF
V gene: TRBV5-1; CDR3 length: 13; CDR3 protein: ASSPISTSTDTQY
V gene: TRBV29-1; CDR3 length: 12; CDR3 protein: SVAVDREFAEAF
V gene: TRBV6-5; CDR3 length: 13; CDR3 protein: ASSVQARIGNTIY
V gene: TRBV2; CDR3 length: 16; CDR3 protein: ASRVSRDRREPNYGYT
V gene: TRBV28; CDR3 length: 12; CDR3 protein: ASTPAGLTYEQY
V gene: TRBV2; CDR3 length: 13; CDR3 protein: ASSGFGGRGSEAF
V gene: TRBV30; CDR3 length: 10; CDR3 protein: AFHRGNTEAF
V gene: TRBV9; CDR3 length: 15; CDR3 protein: ASSPSGTGISGNTIY
V gene: TRBV2; CDR3 length: 12; CDR3 protein: ASVGGLTVYGYT